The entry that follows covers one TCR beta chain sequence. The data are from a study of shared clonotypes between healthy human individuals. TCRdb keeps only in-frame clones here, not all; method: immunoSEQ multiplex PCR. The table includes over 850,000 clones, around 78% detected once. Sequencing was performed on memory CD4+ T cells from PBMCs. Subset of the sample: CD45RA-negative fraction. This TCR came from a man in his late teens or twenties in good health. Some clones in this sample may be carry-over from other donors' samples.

The DNA of the CDR3 is TGCGCCAGCAGCCCACGCCGGGGGGCGGGCCAGACCGCGAACACCGGGGAGCTGTTTTTT. As protein: CASSPRRGAGQTANTGELFF. The chain links TRBV5-1 to TRBJ2-2; tentatively, D is TRBD2 (7 bases). The germline V and J ends were trimmed by 4 bases and 0 bases, with 25 bases remaining between them. The CDR3 runs to 20 residues. CDR1 and CDR2 from the germline V gene are SGHRS and YFSETQ.